The next 9 T cell receptor beta chains were all read from a single sample in a study of T cell clusters in autoimmune cytopenias. Each sample's input was around 250 ng genomic DNA, 30,000 to 45,000 genome equivalents. TRB rearrangements were amplified by touch-down multiplex PCR with mixed TRB-A/B primers. TCRdb re-called the multiplex PCR reads, yielding one record per CDR3 amino acid sequence without DNA. The sample features about 4,300 distinct CDR3 sequences, with 20% to 25% in its top ten. The source material was peripheral blood. All receptors come from a human donor with an autoimmune cytopenia or autoimmune hepatitis (not recorded which).

In terms of frequency, this clonotype is medium-sized. The chain couples TRBV19 to TRBJ1-1; TCRdb calls TRBD1, which cannot be checked without DNA. Germline V gives CDR1 LNHDA, CDR2 SQIVND (reference sequence). CDR3 size: 12 residues. The CDR3 reads CASKGAYTEAFF.

Judged by frequency, this clonotype is medium-sized. The genes are TRBV6-5 and TRBJ1-1; the TRBD1 assignment by TCRdb is unverifiable without DNA. This CDR3 comprises 16 residues. Germline CDR1 reads MNHEY; CDR2 reads SVGAGI. CDR3 in amino acids: CASSYGTGSVNTEAFF.

This CDR3 is CASSRSTGTDTQYF. The chain recombines TRBV28 with TRBJ2-3; the D gene TCRdb calls, TRBD1, cannot be checked with no DNA. Germline V gives CDR1 MDHEN, CDR2 SYDVKM. The CDR3 spans 14 residues.

The chain employs TRBV7-2 and TRBJ1-1. The CDR3 spans 14 residues. CDR1 is SGHTA and CDR2 is FQGNSA in the germline V gene. The CDR3 sequence: CASSATTAGTEAFF. The full variable domain, its missing parts supplied by reference TRBV7-2 and TRBJ1-1, is GAGVSQSPSNKVTEKGKDVELRCDPISGHTALYWYRQSLGQGLEFLIYFQGNSAPDKSGLPSDRFSAERTGGSVSTLTIQRTQQEDSAVYLCASSATTAGTEAFFGQGTRLTVV.

The rearrangement uses TRBV4-3 and TRBJ1-2; the D call from TCRdb, TRBD1, cannot be confirmed without DNA. In germline, CDR1 is LGHNA, CDR2 YSLEER. This CDR3 spans 15 amino acids. This CDR3 reads CASSTGQGGVGGYTF.

This clonotype registers medium-sized by frequency. The V and J genes are TRBV5-4 and TRBJ2-1. This CDR3 is built from 11 residues. The V gene's germline CDR1 is SGHNT and CDR2 YYREEE (reference sequence). This chain's CDR3 is CAASDYNEQFF.

This clonotype shows up as medium-sized by frequency. J is TRBJ2-3 and V is TRBV5-5. The CDR3 spans 15 residues. Germline lookup yields CDR1 SGHKS and CDR2 YYEKEE (reference sequence). The CDR3: CASSLERSFTDTQYF.

By frequency, this clonotype is medium-sized (0.01 to 0.1%). This rearrangement joins TRBV19 to TRBJ1-5. The CDR3 length is 15 residues. Germline CDR1 is LNHDA and CDR2 is SQIVND (reference sequence). CDR3 protein: CASSIGFRSNQPQHF.

V gene TRBV5-1 combines with J gene TRBJ2-1; the TCRdb call, TRBD1, lacks DNA for checking. This CDR3 has 16 residues. Per the germline V gene, CDR1 is SGHRS and CDR2 is YFSETQ. CDR3 sequence: CASSPGGAGSYNEQFF.